A selection of T cell receptor beta chains follows, all from one sample in a study of cytomegalovirus exposure and HLA in healthy donors. The protocol was immunoSEQ multiplex PCR, while the TCRdb copy is restricted to in-frame clones and leaves out a portion. The table shows roughly 150,000 clones, with over 75% occurring only once. Sequencing was done on a sample of PBMCs. The receptors were sampled from a woman in her 30s in good health and CMV-seronegative. CDR3s include the opening cysteine and the closing phenylalanine or tryptophan. The D gene is left open where the match is weak. Size is omitted from some rows. Given values are once, few, many or a class for expanded clones.

j_gene	abundance	d_gene	v_gene	CDR3nt	CDR3aa
TRBJ1-6	.	TRBD1	TRBV5-1	TGCGCCAGCAGCATTGGACAGGGGCAAAATTCACCCCTCCACTTT	CASSIGQGQNSPLHF
TRBJ1-4	.	TRBD1	TRBV29-1	TGCAGCGTAGAAGGGGGCAGGGGTGTCGAAAAACTGTTTTTT	CSVEGGRGVEKLFF
TRBJ2-7	.	TRBD1	TRBV14	TGTGCCAGCAGCCAAACCGTGGACAGGGGGTCCTACGAGCAGTACTTC	CASSQTVDRGSYEQYF
TRBJ1-2	.	.	TRBV5-1	TGCGCCAGCAGCTTGGTTGGGGGGAATGGCTACACCTTC	CASSLVGGNGYTF
TRBJ2-5	.	.	TRBV4-1	TGCGCCAGCAGCCAAACTCAGGGGAGGGGATCCCAAGAGACCCAGTACTTC	CASSQTQGRGSQETQYF
TRBJ2-3	.	TRBD1	TRBV7-2	TGTGCCAGCAGCTTCCGGGACAGTGGGGTCACAGATACGCAGTATTTT	CASSFRDSGVTDTQYF
TRBJ2-3	few	TRBD1	TRBV29-1	TGCAGCGTGGTGGGACAGGGGGCCATAGATACGCAGTATTTT	CSVVGQGAIDTQYF
TRBJ1-1	.	.	TRBV28	TGTGCCAGCATGTACAGAAACACTGAAGCTTTCTTT	CASMYRNTEAFF
TRBJ2-2	.	.	TRBV27	TGTGCCAGCCGAATGCTAGGTGTCGCGAACACCGGGGAGCTGTTTTTT	CASRMLGVANTGELFF
TRBJ2-3	.	.	TRBV10-2	TGCGCCAGCAGTGAGGGAGGTAGCACAGATACGCAGTATTTT	CASSEGGSTDTQYF
TRBJ1-2	.	TRBD1	TRBV9	TGTGCCAGCAGCGGAGGGACAGGTCACTATGGCTACACCTTC	CASSGGTGHYGYTF
TRBJ2-1	.	.	TRBV11-2	TGTGCCAGCAGCTCTTCGGTCTACAATGAGCAGTTCTTC	CASSSSVYNEQFF
TRBJ2-3	.	TRBD2	TRBV11-2	TGTGCCAGCAGCCCTAGAGGACTAGCGGATGACACAGATACGCAGTATTTT	CASSPRGLADDTDTQYF
TRBJ1-3	.	.	TRBV27	TGTGCCAGCAGTTCTTCCGGGAGCTCTGGAAACACCATATATTTT	CASSSSGSSGNTIYF
TRBJ2-7	.	.	TRBV4-2	TGTGCCAGCAGCCAGACACCAGGGTACGAGCAGTACTTC	CASSQTPGYEQYF
TRBJ2-3	.	TRBD1	TRBV5-4	TGTGCCAGCAGCGAGGACAGGGGAGACACAGATACGCAGTATTTT	CASSEDRGDTDTQYF
TRBJ2-1	.	.	TRBV19	TGTGCCAGTAGAAGGGGGATCAATGAGCAGTTCTTC	CASRRGINEQFF
TRBJ2-1	.	TRBD2	TRBV10-1	TGCGCCAGCACTACCGGGACTAGCGAAGCCAATGAGCAGTTCTTC	CASTTGTSEANEQFF
TRBJ2-3	.	.	TRBV2	TGTGCCAGCATGAGGGTATACACAGATACGCAGTATTTT	CASMRVYTDTQYF
TRBJ1-2	.	TRBD1	TRBV4-3	TGCGCCAGCAGCCATGGACAGGGGAATTTCTATGGCTACACCTTC	CASSHGQGNFYGYTF
TRBJ2-7	.	.	TRBV6-5	TGTGCCAGCAGTTTTCGCGGATCCTACGAGCAGTACTTC	CASSFRGSYEQYF
TRBJ2-5	.	.	TRBV6-1	TGTGCCAGCAGTGCAACAGGTGCAGAGACCCAGTACTTC	CASSATGAETQYF
TRBJ2-7	.	TRBD2	TRBV6-5	TGTGCCAGCAGCGCAGCGGGGGGGCGCAACGAGCAGTACTTC	CASSAAGGRNEQYF
TRBJ1-5	.	TRBD1	TRBV7-2	TGTGCCAGCAGTCCGGACAGGGGCGGCAATCAGCCCCAGCATTTT	CASSPDRGGNQPQHF
TRBJ2-7	.	TRBD1	TRBV2	TGTGCCAGCAGTGAAGCCATAACGGGACAGGGGTTCTACGAGCAGTACTTC	CASSEAITGQGFYEQYF
TRBJ2-3	few	TRBD2	TRBV9	TGTGCCAGCAGCGAAGCGGGGGGGTGGGCAGATACGCAGTATTTT	CASSEAGGWADTQYF
TRBJ2-7	.	.	TRBV5-1	TGCGCCAGCAGCTTGGGAGGGTTCGACGAGCAGTACTTC	CASSLGGFDEQYF
TRBJ2-7	.	.	TRBV7-9	TGTGCCAGCAGCTTCGGGACTTACTCCTACGAGCAGTACTTC	CASSFGTYSYEQYF
TRBJ2-3	.	.	TRBV7-7	TGTGCCAGCAGCTACAGGGTCCCCGATACGCAGTATTTT	CASSYRVPDTQYF
TRBJ1-2	.	.	TRBV29-1	TGCAGCGTTGTGGAGAGGGGAGGCGACTATGGCTACACCTTC	CSVVERGGDYGYTF